The clone carrying this T cell receptor (beta chain) was seen only a few times. These data come from a study of chemoradiotherapy in HPV16-positive cancers. Method: immunoSEQ multiplex PCR; TCRdb's copy keeps in-frame clones and lacks some. This sample yields about 1,400 clones, of which approximately 72% are seen a single time; approximately 20% belongs to the top ten. Germline CDR1 SGHNT, CDR2 YYREEE (reference sequence). CDR3 length: 16 residues. V lost 4 bases and J lost 9; bases outside the gene matches: 19. The chain carries TRBV5-4 and TRBJ2-7, with 7 bases matching TRBD1. The input for sequencing was tumor tissue, taken from a patient who underwent chemoradiotherapy. The sequence was collected from a human donor with HPV-associated anogenital cancer. For the CDR3, the DNA is TGTGCCAGCAGCACAACCGGGACAGCCCCTACATCTGGGCAGTACTTC. This sequence encodes CASSTTGTAPTSGQYF.